What follows is one T cell receptor (beta chain) and its context. The sample comes from a study of control samples from healthy donors and cancer patients. Only in-frame clones appear in the TCRdb table, and some are missing; sequencing was by immunoSEQ multiplex PCR. The sample shows about 170,000 clones, 80% to 95% of them seen only once. Germline CDR1 is WSHSY and CDR2 is SAAADI. The CDR3 has 17 residues. The J segment lost 0 bases and the V segment lost 6 bases, leaving 10 bases of the junction unmatched. The sample comprised blood. The chain links TRBV10-2 to TRBJ1-1; 10 bases are a match to TRBD1. The clonotype was recovered from a woman aged 55-69 years in good health. CDR3 DNA: TGCGCCAGCAGGGGGACAGGGGAAGGGCTCTTGAACACTGAAGCTTTCTTT. Translated: CASRGTGEGLLNTEAFF.